This T cell receptor (beta chain) appears in the sequencing data of a study of blood T cell repertoires in COVID-19. The overall study: Spain, Italy and the United States supplied samples that represented acute and convalescent COVID-19.

V was trimmed by 3 bases and J by 7 bases, leaving 15 bases between them. Germline CDR1 KGHSH, CDR2 LQKENI. This CDR3 region has 14 residues. As handled by the study authors: Estimated nucleated cell counts came from reference gene primer amplification. Assay: immunoSEQ multiplex PCR; the TCRdb copy retains only in-frame clones and omits some. That table gives V, J and clone size, and the DNA gave D and trimming. The sample has about 93,000 clones; about 92% are singletons. V and J are TRBV18 and TRBJ1-2, with D hard to call. This TCR derives from a man in his fifties with acute or convalescent COVID-19. Sequenced sample: peripheral blood. The CDR3: CASSPRETKGGYTF. The CDR3 nucleotides read TGTGCCAGCTCACCGAGGGAAACCAAGGGTGGCTACACCTTC.